This entry describes one TCR beta chain. The antigen is not known. This same CDR3 is encoded by further DNA sequences in the sample. Donors showed nominal health when sampled, although they likely had unrecorded immune exposures. Vbeta (60) and Jbeta (13) primers were used in the PCR. The assay was immunoSEQ multiplex PCR, and TCRdb's table has in-frame clones only and misses some. Of about 180,000 clones in the sample, over 65% were seen once. This sample was included in a study of cytomegalovirus exposure and HLA in healthy donors. Study results and caveats: Presence/absence comparisons presumed near-even sequencing depth among donors. The listing of roughly 160 TCR beta chains classed them as cytomegalovirus-associated. Researchers reported that a few CMV-associated chains were confirmed in vitro as CMV antigen-specific.

Per the germline V gene, CDR1 is SGHRS and CDR2 is YFSETQ. The V end was cut by 0 bases, the J end by 2 bases, with 11 bases between. This CDR3 has 15 amino acids. This chain connects TRBV5-1 to TRBJ2-5; possibly TRBD2 for D (6 bases). Sequenced input: PBMCs. The sequence was obtained from a man younger than 30 in good health and CMV-seronegative. Written as DNA, the CDR3 is TGCGCCAGCAGCTTGGCGACGGGGGTACAAGAGACCCAGTACTTC. Protein: CASSLATGVQETQYF.